The following is a TCR beta chain sequence with its context. The antigen remains unidentified. Healthy individuals of Caucasian origin from Russia, aged about 6 to 95, served as donors. The data derive from a study of blood T cells in healthy people across ages. Study-wide findings and caveats: The recorded TCR beta diversity per million T cells decreased in a roughly linear manner with age. The authors considered diversity estimates from one million T cells to be underestimates.

Together with a sample-barcoded 5' primer, a J-beta primer mix was included in a second PCR lasting about 6 to 11 cycles. TCRdb reanalysed the 5' RACE reads using MiXCR and keeps one entry per CDR3 protein. The data show roughly 1.4 million distinct CDR3 sequences, approximately 63% seen once. Trimming pared 4 bases from V and 2 bases from J, leaving 14 bases between. The CDR3 is 16 residues long. Germline values: CDR1 SNHLY, CDR2 FYNNEI. This chain links TRBV2 with TRBJ2-2, with TRBD1 as a possible D gene (6 bases). This TCR was recovered from a man younger than 30 in good health. The specimen sequenced was blood. This chain's CDR3 is CASSALGAANTGELFF. CDR3 nucleotides: TGTGCCAGCAGTGCCTTGGGGGCAGCTAACACCGGGGAGCTGTTTTTT.